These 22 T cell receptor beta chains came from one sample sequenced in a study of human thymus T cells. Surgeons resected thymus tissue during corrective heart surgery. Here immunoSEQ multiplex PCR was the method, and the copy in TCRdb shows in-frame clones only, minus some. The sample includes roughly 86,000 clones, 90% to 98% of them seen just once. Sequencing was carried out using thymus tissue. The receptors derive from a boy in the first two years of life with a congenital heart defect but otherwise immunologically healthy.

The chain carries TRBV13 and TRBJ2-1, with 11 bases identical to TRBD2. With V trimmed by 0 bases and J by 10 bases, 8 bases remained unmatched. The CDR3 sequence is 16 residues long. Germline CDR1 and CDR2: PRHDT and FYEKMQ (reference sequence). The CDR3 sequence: CASSLGILAGGEEQFF. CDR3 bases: TGTGCCAGCAGCTTAGGCATCCTAGCGGGAGGAGAGGAGCAGTTCTTC.

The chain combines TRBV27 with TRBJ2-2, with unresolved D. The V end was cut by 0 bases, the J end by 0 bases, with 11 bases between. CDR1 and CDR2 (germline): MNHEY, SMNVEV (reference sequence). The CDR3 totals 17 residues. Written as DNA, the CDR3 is TGTGCCAGCAGTTTATCCCATAGGAGACCGAACACCGGGGAGCTGTTTTTT. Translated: CASSLSHRRPNTGELFF.

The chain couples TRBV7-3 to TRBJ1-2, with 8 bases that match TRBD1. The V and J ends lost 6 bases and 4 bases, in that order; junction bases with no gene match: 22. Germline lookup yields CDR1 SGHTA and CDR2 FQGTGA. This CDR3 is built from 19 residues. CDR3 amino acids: CASSYNIGTGRLFVYGYTF. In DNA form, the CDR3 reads TGTGCCAGCAGTTATAACATCGGGACAGGCCGTTTGTTTGTCTATGGCTACACCTTC.

CDR3 protein: CASSLVGHPFGTDTQYF. The DNA for the CDR3 is TGCGCCAGCAGCTTGGTCGGACACCCCTTTGGTACAGATACGCAGTATTTT. This rearrangement joins TRBV5-1 to TRBJ2-3; D may be TRBD1 (5 bases). This CDR3 is 17 amino acids long. V was shortened by 0 bases and J by 3 bases, with 17 bases between the two germline ends. Per the germline V gene, CDR1 is SGHRS and CDR2 is YFSETQ.

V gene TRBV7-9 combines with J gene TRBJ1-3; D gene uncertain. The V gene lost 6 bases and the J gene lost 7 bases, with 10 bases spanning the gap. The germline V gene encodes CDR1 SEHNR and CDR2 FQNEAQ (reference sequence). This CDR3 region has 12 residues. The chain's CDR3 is CASSRHSNTIYF. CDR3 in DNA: TGTGCCAGCAGTCGCCATAGTAACACCATATATTTT.

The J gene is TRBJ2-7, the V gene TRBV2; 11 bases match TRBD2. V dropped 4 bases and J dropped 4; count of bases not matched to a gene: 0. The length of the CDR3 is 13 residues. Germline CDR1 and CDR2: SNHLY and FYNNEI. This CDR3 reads CASSGTSGYEQYF. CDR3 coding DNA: TGTGCCAGCAGTGGGACTAGCGGGTACGAGCAGTACTTC.

The CDR3 reads CASSLPGEQYF. DNA for the CDR3: TGCGCCAGCAGCTTGCCGGGCGAGCAGTACTTC. This chain uses TRBV5-1 with TRBJ2-7, with unresolved D. V lost 1 base and J lost 6, with 5 bases in between. The V gene's germline CDR1 is SGHRS and CDR2 YFSETQ. CDR3 length: 11 residues.

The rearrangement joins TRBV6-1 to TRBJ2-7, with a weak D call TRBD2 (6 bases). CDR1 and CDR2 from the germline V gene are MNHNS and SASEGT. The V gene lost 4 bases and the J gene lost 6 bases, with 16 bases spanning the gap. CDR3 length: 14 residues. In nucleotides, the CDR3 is TGTGCCAGCAGTGTCGGGACTGTCTCCGGCGAGCAGTACTTC. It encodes CASSVGTVSGEQYF.

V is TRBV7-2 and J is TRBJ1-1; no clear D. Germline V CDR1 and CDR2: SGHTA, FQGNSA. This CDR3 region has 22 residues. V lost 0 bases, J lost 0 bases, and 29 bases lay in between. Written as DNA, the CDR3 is TGTGCCAGCAGCTTAGCCTATTACGCGGCGGTGAGCTCCCCTCGTATGAACACTGAAGCTTTCTTT. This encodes CASSLAYYAAVSSPRMNTEAFF. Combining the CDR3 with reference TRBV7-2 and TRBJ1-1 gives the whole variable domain GAGVSQSPSNKVTEKGKDVELRCDPISGHTALYWYRQSLGQGLEFLIYFQGNSAPDKSGLPSDRFSAERTGGSVSTLTIQRTQQEDSAVYLCASSLAYYAAVSSPRMNTEAFFGQGTRLTVV.

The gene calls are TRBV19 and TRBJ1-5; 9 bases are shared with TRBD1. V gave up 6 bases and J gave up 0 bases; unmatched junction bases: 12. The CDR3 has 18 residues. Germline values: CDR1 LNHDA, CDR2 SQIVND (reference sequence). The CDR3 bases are TGTGCCAGTAGCCCAACCCGACAGGGGGGATATAGCAATCAGCCCCAGCATTTT. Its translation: CASSPTRQGGYSNQPQHF.

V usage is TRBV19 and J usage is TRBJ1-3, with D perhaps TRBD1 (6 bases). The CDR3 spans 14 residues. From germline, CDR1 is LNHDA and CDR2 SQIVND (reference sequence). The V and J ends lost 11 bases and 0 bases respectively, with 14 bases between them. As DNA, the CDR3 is TGTGCCTGCAAGGACAGCTTCTCTGGAAACACCATATATTTT. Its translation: CACKDSFSGNTIYF.

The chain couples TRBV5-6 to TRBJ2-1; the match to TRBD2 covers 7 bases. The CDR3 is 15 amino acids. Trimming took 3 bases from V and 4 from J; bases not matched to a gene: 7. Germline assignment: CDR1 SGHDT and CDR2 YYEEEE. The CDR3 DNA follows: TGTGCCAGCAGCTGGGGGGGAGCCGGTTACAATGAGCAGTTCTTC. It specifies CASSWGGAGYNEQFF.

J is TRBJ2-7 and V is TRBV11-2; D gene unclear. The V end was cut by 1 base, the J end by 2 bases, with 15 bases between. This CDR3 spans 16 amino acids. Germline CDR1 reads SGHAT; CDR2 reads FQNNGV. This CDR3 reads CASSLVETPSPYEQYF. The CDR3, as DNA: TGTGCCAGCAGCTTAGTTGAGACCCCGAGCCCCTACGAGCAGTACTTC.

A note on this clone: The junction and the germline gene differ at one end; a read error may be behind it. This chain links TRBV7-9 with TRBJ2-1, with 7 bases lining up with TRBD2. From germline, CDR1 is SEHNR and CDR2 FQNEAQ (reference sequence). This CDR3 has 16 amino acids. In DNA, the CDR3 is TGTGCCAGCAGCCCCCTAGGACTAGTCTCCAACAATGAGCAGTTCTTC. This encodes CASSPLGLVSNNEQFF.

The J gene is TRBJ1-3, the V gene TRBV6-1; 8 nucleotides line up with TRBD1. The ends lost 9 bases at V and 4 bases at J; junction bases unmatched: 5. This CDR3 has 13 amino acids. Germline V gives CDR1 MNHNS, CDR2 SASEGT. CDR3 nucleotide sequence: TGTGCCAGTAGTAGGGACAGGGGAAACACCATATATTTT. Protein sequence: CASSRDRGNTIYF.

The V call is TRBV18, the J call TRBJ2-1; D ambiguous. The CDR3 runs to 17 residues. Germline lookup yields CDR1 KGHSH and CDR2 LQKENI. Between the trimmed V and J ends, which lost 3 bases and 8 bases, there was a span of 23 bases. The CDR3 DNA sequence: TGTGCCAGCTCACCCACCTCCTGGGCGCGCCCAAGCCATGAGCAGTTCTTC. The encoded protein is CASSPTSWARPSHEQFF.

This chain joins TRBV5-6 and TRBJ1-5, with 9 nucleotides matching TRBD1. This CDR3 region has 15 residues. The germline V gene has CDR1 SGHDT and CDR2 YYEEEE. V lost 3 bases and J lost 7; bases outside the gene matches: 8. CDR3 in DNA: TGTGCCAGCAGCTCCCTGACAGGGGGAAGCCAGCCCCAGCATTTT. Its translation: CASSSLTGGSQPQHF.

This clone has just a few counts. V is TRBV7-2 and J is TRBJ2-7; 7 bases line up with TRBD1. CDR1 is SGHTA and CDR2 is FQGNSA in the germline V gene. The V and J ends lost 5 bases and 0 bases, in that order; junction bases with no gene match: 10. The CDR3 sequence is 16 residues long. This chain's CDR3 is CASSLPTRDSSYEQYF. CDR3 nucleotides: TGTGCCAGCAGCCTTCCTACTAGGGACAGCTCCTACGAGCAGTACTTC.

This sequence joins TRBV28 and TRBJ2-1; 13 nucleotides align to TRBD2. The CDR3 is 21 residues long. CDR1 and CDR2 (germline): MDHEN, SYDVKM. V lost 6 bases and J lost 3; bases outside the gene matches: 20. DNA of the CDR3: TGTGCCAGCAGAAATACCGGACTAGCGGGAGTTAAAAGGGAGTGCTACAATGAGCAGTTCTTC. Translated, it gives CASRNTGLAGVKRECYNEQFF.

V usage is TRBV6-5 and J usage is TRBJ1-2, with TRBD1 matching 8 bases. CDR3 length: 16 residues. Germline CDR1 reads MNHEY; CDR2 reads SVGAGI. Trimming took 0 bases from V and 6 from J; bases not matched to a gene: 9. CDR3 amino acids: CASSYSPPRGRNGYTF. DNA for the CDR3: TGTGCCAGCAGTTACTCGCCCCCCAGGGGGCGGAATGGCTACACCTTC.

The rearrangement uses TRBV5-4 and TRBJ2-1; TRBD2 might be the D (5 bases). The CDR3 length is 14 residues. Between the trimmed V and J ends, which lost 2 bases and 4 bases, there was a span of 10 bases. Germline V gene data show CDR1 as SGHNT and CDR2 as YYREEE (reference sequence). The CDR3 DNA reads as TGTGCCAGCAGCTTTTTGGGAGTTTACAATGAGCAGTTCTTC. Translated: CASSFLGVYNEQFF.

The chain's CDR3 is CASRGKAGELFF. CDR3 nucleotide sequence: TGTGCCAGCAGAGGAAAGGCCGGGGAGCTGTTTTTT. The V gene is TRBV27, the J gene TRBJ2-2; the D is unclear. The CDR3 totals 12 residues. V lost 6 bases, J lost 6 bases, and 8 bases lay in between. The germline V gene has CDR1 MNHEY and CDR2 SMNVEV (reference sequence).